The rows below give T cell receptor beta chains drawn from one sample of a study of T cells in Graves' hyperthyroidism and ophthalmopathy. TCRdb recomputed calls from the multiplex PCR reads with MiXCR, one row per CDR3 protein. The top ten hold approximately 18% of the sample, which has around 530,000 distinct CDR3 sequences, 15% to 20% seen once. The sample comprised blood. These receptors came from a woman under 30 with Graves' ophthalmopathy. Both conserved end residues are part of each CDR3. A D gene is named only where the DNA matches it firmly. A clone size is listed for some rows: how often the clone was seen (once, few, many), or a class if it is expanded.

j_gene,len,d_gene,v_gene,abundance,CDR3aa,CDR3nt
TRBJ2-1,16,NA,TRBV27,many,CASSLTGHSSYNEQFF,TGTGCCAGCAGTTTGACCGGTCATAGCTCCTACAATGAGCAGTTCTTC
TRBJ2-2,17,NA,TRBV3-2,few,CASSQDSLAGDTGELFF,TGTGCCAGCAGCCAAGATAGTCTAGCGGGAGACACCGGGGAGCTGTTTTTT
TRBJ1-1,13,NA,TRBV29-1,many,CSVEDYGGPEAFF,TGCAGCGTTGAAGACTATGGGGGTCCTGAAGCTTTCTTT
TRBJ1-1,13,NA,TRBV20-1,many,CSACLLWEVEAFF,TGCAGTGCTTGCCTCCTTTGGGAGGTTGAAGCTTTCTTT
TRBJ1-1,14,NA,TRBV5-1,many,CASSLDRAGTEAFF,TGCGCCAGCAGCTTGGACCGAGCGGGCACTGAAGCTTTCTTT
TRBJ2-5,9,NA,TRBV29-1,few,CGTRETQYF,TGCGGGACTCGGGAGACCCAGTACTTC
TRBJ2-2,15,NA,TRBV12-3/TRBV12-4,many,CASSFPREHTGELFF,TGTGCCAGCAGTTTCCCCAGGGAACACACCGGGGAGCTGTTTTTT
TRBJ1-1,11,NA,TRBV6-1,once,CASGAGGMAFF,TGTGCCAGCGGGGCCGGGGGGATGGCTTTCTTT
TRBJ2-7,13,NA,TRBV20-1,many,CSAGGQPWGEQYF,TGCAGTGCAGGAGGACAACCGTGGGGCGAGCAGTACTTC
TRBJ1-2,15,NA,TRBV7-3,few,CASSPRPGGAYGYTF,TGTGCCAGCAGCCCAAGGCCGGGGGGCGCATATGGCTACACCTTC
TRBJ1-5,15,NA,TRBV7-2,NA,CASSLEAQANQPQHF,TGTGCCAGCAGCTTAGAAGCGCAGGCAAATCAGCCCCAGCATTTT
TRBJ2-1,16,TRBD2,TRBV12-3/TRBV12-4,NA,CASSSQTSGGYNEQFF,TGTGCCAGCAGTTCGCAGACTAGCGGGGGATACAATGAGCAGTTCTTC
TRBJ1-1,12,NA,TRBV28,few,CASTMRQSEAFF,TGTGCCAGCACCATGAGACAGAGTGAAGCTTTCTTT
TRBJ2-5,15,NA,TRBV25-1,few,CASSRGDRTQETQYF,TGTGCCAGCAGTCGCGGGGACCGAACTCAAGAGACCCAGTACTTC
TRBJ2-3,16,TRBD1,TRBV19,once,CASAPGGQGSLDTQYF,TGTGCCAGTGCCCCTGGGGGACAGGGGTCGCTGGATACGCAGTATTTT
TRBJ1-1,15,NA,TRBV20-1,NA,CSARPFGAENTEAFF,TGCAGTGCTAGACCTTTTGGGGCGGAGAACACTGAAGCTTTCTTT
TRBJ1-2,18,TRBD1,TRBV29-1,NA,CSVEEGAGQALNNYGYTF,TGCAGCGTTGAAGAGGGAGCAGGACAGGCCCTTAATAACTATGGCTACACCTTC
TRBJ2-1,15,TRBD1,TRBV4-1,few,CASSQTGQGYNEQFF,TGCGCCAGCAGCCAAACGGGACAGGGGTACAATGAGCAGTTCTTC
TRBJ2-3,18,TRBD2,TRBV10-1,many,CASSESKASGASTDTQYF,TGCGCCAGCAGTGAGTCAAAGGCTAGCGGGGCGAGCACAGATACGCAGTATTTT
TRBJ2-5,16,NA,TRBV5-5,few,CASSLGDGTYQETQYF,TGTGCCAGCAGCTTGGGGGACGGGACGTACCAAGAGACCCAGTACTTC
TRBJ2-1,14,TRBD2,TRBV27,many,CASNRLAGANEQFF,TGTGCCAGCAATAGGCTAGCGGGAGCCAATGAGCAGTTCTTC
TRBJ1-1,12,NA,TRBV5-1,many,CASSLAGREAFF,TGCGCCAGCAGCTTGGCGGGCCGTGAAGCTTTCTTT
TRBJ2-2,14,NA,TRBV7-3,NA,CASSLLSDTGELFF,TGTGCCAGCAGCTTATTGTCCGACACCGGGGAGCTGTTTTTT
TRBJ1-5,15,NA,TRBV30,NA,CAWSLAGGSNQPQHF,TGTGCCTGGAGTTTGGCAGGCGGTAGCAATCAGCCCCAGCATTTT
TRBJ2-7,15,TRBD1,TRBV3-1,many,CASSQERRGRNEQYF,TGTGCCAGCAGCCAAGAACGCAGGGGGCGCAACGAGCAGTACTTC
TRBJ1-1,17,NA,TRBV7-4,many,CASSPPPSQVENTEAFF,TGTGCCAGCAGCCCACCCCCATCCCAGGTGGAGAACACTGAAGCTTTCTTT
TRBJ2-3,14,TRBD2,TRBV20-1,many,CSARSSGNADTQYF,TGCAGTGCCCGCAGTAGCGGGAATGCGGATACGCAGTATTTT
TRBJ2-1,16,TRBD2,TRBV3-1,NA,CASSQDQASGYNEQFF,TGTGCCAGCAGCCAAGATCAGGCTAGCGGATACAATGAGCAGTTCTTC
TRBJ1-2,14,NA,TRBV3-1,many,CASSQLAGREGYTF,TGTGCCAGCAGCCAGCTAGCGGGGAGGGAGGGCTACACCTTC
TRBJ2-7,15,TRBD2,TRBV14,few,CASSQDYGRAGEQYF,TGTGCCAGCAGCCAAGATTACGGGAGGGCCGGGGAGCAGTACTTC
TRBJ2-7,14,TRBD2,TRBV20-1,many,CSAGGRAGGYEQYF,TGCAGTGCTGGAGGTCGGGCGGGGGGCTACGAGCAGTACTTC
TRBJ2-1,16,TRBD2,TRBV28,many,CASSYPSGRTYNEQFF,TGTGCCAGCAGTTACCCTAGCGGGAGGACTTACAATGAGCAGTTCTTC
TRBJ1-2,14,NA,TRBV20-1,few,CSARDSKGDYGYTF,TGCAGTGCTAGAGATAGTAAAGGGGACTATGGCTACACCTTC
TRBJ2-7,15,TRBD2,TRBV28,many,CASSLLSGSSYEQYF,TGTGCCAGCAGTTTACTTAGCGGGAGCTCCTACGAGCAGTACTTC
TRBJ1-2,14,NA,TRBV9,few,CASSVEAGPHGYTF,TGTGCCAGCAGCGTAGAGGCAGGGCCCCATGGCTACACCTTC
TRBJ1-5,15,NA,TRBV20-1,many,CSACLRGQRDQPQHF,TGCAGTGCCTGTCTACGAGGACAGCGGGATCAGCCCCAGCATTTT
TRBJ1-1,14,NA,TRBV27,many,CASSVQGFYTEAFF,TGTGCCAGCAGTGTCCAGGGGTTTTACACTGAAGCTTTCTTT
TRBJ2-7,15,NA,TRBV6-1,many,CASSEIYVEVYEQYF,TGTGCCAGCAGTGAAATTTACGTGGAAGTCTACGAGCAGTACTTC
TRBJ2-7,14,NA,TRBV20-1,many,CSAVAGTWIYEQYF,TGCAGTGCTGTAGCCGGGACATGGATCTACGAGCAGTACTTC
TRBJ1-2,14,NA,TRBV30,few,CAWSVSFRGEGYTF,TGTGCCTGGAGTGTATCTTTCAGGGGTGAGGGCTACACCTTC
TRBJ2-7,15,NA,TRBV4-3,few,CASSQDRPSSYEQYF,TGCGCCAGCAGCCAAGATAGACCATCTTCCTACGAGCAGTACTTC
TRBJ2-2,17,TRBD1,TRBV25-1,NA,CASSEITGTVNTGELFF,TGTGCCAGCAGTGAAATAACCGGGACAGTTAACACCGGGGAGCTGTTTTTT
TRBJ2-3,13,NA,TRBV4-3,NA,CASSRTQLDTQYF,TGCGCCAGCAGTCGGACCCAGCTTGATACGCAGTATTTT
TRBJ1-1,14,NA,TRBV20-1,many,CSARTQRGFTEAFF,TGCAGTGCTAGGACCCAGCGAGGGTTCACTGAAGCTTTCTTT
TRBJ2-2,14,NA,TRBV7-9,many,CASSFSTSTGELFF,TGTGCCAGCAGCTTCTCAACGAGCACCGGGGAGCTGTTTTTT
TRBJ1-5,17,TRBD1,TRBV7-2,once,CASSLVSRQGSNQPQHF,TGTGCCAGCAGCTTAGTTTCGAGACAGGGAAGCAATCAGCCCCAGCATTTT
TRBJ2-5,15,TRBD2,TRBV7-2,many,CASSEGLAFWETQYF,TGTGCCAGCAGCGAGGGACTAGCTTTTTGGGAGACCCAGTACTTC
TRBJ2-4,14,TRBD1,TRBV7-2,many,CASSPEGQGNIQYF,TGTGCCAGCAGCCCGGAGGGACAGGGTAACATTCAGTACTTC
TRBJ1-5,13,TRBD1,TRBV28,few,CASSFQGAQPQHF,TGTGCCAGCAGTTTTCAGGGGGCTCAGCCCCAGCATTTT
TRBJ1-2,18,NA,TRBV4-1,once,CASSQETGPRSVDYGYTF,TGCGCCAGCAGCCAAGAGACTGGACCGCGCTCTGTGGACTATGGCTACACCTTC
TRBJ2-7,13,NA,TRBV28,many,CASRPGHVYEQYF,TGTGCCAGCAGGCCGGGACATGTCTACGAGCAGTACTTC
TRBJ2-6,14,TRBD1,TRBV6-1,few,CASSFSQGQVVLTF,TGTGCCAGCAGTTTTTCCCAAGGACAGGTCGTCCTGACTTTC
TRBJ1-2,15,NA,TRBV11-2,many,CASSLRGWGPYGYTF,TGTGCCAGCAGCCTTCGGGGGTGGGGTCCCTATGGCTACACCTTC